Shown below are 22 T cell receptor beta chains from a single sample sequenced in a study of cytomegalovirus exposure and HLA in healthy donors. This PCR relied on a set of 60 Vbeta primers and 13 Jbeta primers. Libraries were prepared by immunoSEQ multiplex PCR; TCRdb keeps only in-frame clonotypes and omits some of them. The top ten clones hold 5.8% of a sample with 98,000 or so clones, over 75% of them seen once. What was sequenced was PBMCs. These TCRs come from a man between 60 and 75 years old in good health and CMV-seropositive.

The chain links TRBV4-2 to TRBJ2-1, with 8 bases lining up with TRBD1. The ends lost 3 bases at V and 2 bases at J; junction bases unmatched: 9. The CDR3 sequence is 17 residues long. The germline CDR1 and CDR2 sequences are LGHNA and YNFKEQ. CDR3 in DNA: TGTGCCAGCAGCCAGGCCGGGACAGGAATGGCCTACAATGAGCAGTTCTTC. Protein sequence: CASSQAGTGMAYNEQFF.

V and J are TRBV19 and TRBJ2-7; 9 bases line up with TRBD1. Unmatched junction bases numbered 15, after V lost 5 bases and J lost 7 bases. The CDR3 runs 16 residues. Germline CDR1 LNHDA, CDR2 SQIVND (reference sequence). The CDR3 DNA reads as TGTGCCAGTAGTGCCATTCCCGGGACAGGGATTTGGGAGCAGTACTTC. This translates into CASSAIPGTGIWEQYF.

The chain couples TRBV5-6 to TRBJ2-6; the D is unclear. Between the trimmed V and J ends, which lost 4 bases and 4 bases, there was a span of 15 bases. Germline V lookup: CDR1 SGHDT, CDR2 YYEEEE. The CDR3 runs 16 residues. CDR3 nucleotides: TGTGCCAGCAGCAACAGCCACCTATGGGGGGCCAACGTCCTGACTTTC. It codes for CASSNSHLWGANVLTF.

The genes are TRBV6-1 and TRBJ1-1, with 9 bases that match TRBD1. The CDR3 covers 16 residues. Trimming at V came to 4 bases and at J to 4 bases, leaving 10 bases not matched to a gene. CDR1 is MNHNS, CDR2 SASEGT, per germline. The CDR3 DNA sequence: TGTGCCAGCAGTGGACCCCGGGACAGGGAACCCACTGAAGCTTTCTTT. Residues: CASSGPRDREPTEAFF.

This chain connects TRBV9 to TRBJ2-5, with a possible D match to TRBD1 (6 bases). The J call is doubtful: the DNA matches TRBJ2-7 better. The germline V gene has CDR1 SGDLS and CDR2 YYNGEE. The CDR3 length is 14 residues. CDR3 coding DNA: TGTGCCAGCAGCGTAGAGACAGGAGGCTACGAGCAGTACTTC. As protein: CASSVETGGYEQYF.

CDR3 protein: CASSPRTGAFNSPLHF. In nucleotides, the CDR3 is TGTGCCAGCAGCCCGCGGACAGGGGCGTTTAATTCACCCCTCCACTTT. V is TRBV2 and J is TRBJ1-6, with TRBD1 matching 9 bases. The CDR3 consists of 16 residues. Germline V gene sequence: CDR1 SNHLY, CDR2 FYNNEI. The V segment lost 6 bases and the J segment 6 bases; nucleotides outside the gene matches: 9.

CDR3 region: CASSLGRGPTDTQYF. DNA for the CDR3: TGTGCCAGCAGTTTAGGGCGGGGACCCACAGATACGCAGTATTTT. This rearrangement joins TRBV27 to TRBJ2-3, with a weak D call TRBD2 (6 bases). This CDR3 comprises 15 residues. Per the germline V gene, CDR1 is MNHEY and CDR2 is SMNVEV (reference sequence). V was clipped by 2 bases and J by 2 bases, with 11 bases between them.

The chain has TRBV6-5 and TRBJ2-3; 9 bases map to TRBD1. The germline gives CDR1 MNHEY, CDR2 SVGAGI. CDR3 length: 15 residues. J gave up 3 bases and V 2 bases, and 3 bases lay outside the gene matches. In DNA form, the CDR3 reads TGTGCCAGCAGTTACCTACAGGGGGCAACAGATACGCAGTATTTT. This translates into CASSYLQGATDTQYF.

This chain uses TRBV7-9 with TRBJ1-2; 7 bases fit TRBD1. The length of the CDR3 is 14 residues. Germline V gene lookup returns CDR1 SEHNR and CDR2 FQNEAQ (reference sequence). The junction had 7 bases not matched to a gene; V was cut back by 5 bases and J by 4 bases. The CDR3 loop is CASSTLTGSYGYTF. CDR3 coding DNA: TGTGCCAGCAGCACTTTGACAGGGAGCTATGGCTACACCTTC.

The chain uses TRBV21-1 and TRBJ1-5; the D segment call TRBD1 is taken from the table without a DNA check. TRBV21-1 is shown as a pseudogene. There are 14 residues in the CDR3. In DNA form, the CDR3 reads TGTGCCAGCACACAGGTTAGTAGCAATCAGCCCCAGCATTTT. Protein product: CASTQVSSNQPQHF.

The V call is TRBV4-3, the J call TRBJ2-2; D gene unclear. V lost 2 bases and J lost 3, with 10 bases in between. CDR1 and CDR2 from the germline V gene are LGHNA and YSLEER. The CDR3 extends over 15 amino acids. The CDR3 protein is CASSQNGSYTGELFF. The CDR3 DNA follows: TGCGCCAGCAGCCAAAATGGTAGCTACACCGGGGAGCTGTTTTTT.

This chain uses TRBV18 with TRBJ1-4; 9 bases line up with TRBD1. Germline trimming cut 4 bases from V and 7 bases from J; bases unmatched to any gene: 10. The CDR3 has 16 residues. Germline loops: CDR1 KGHSH, CDR2 LQKENI. The CDR3 region has the DNA TGTGCCAGCTCACGTAACAGGGGGCAGTTGAGTGAAAAACTGTTTTTT. It is translated as CASSRNRGQLSEKLFF.

This clone turned up a few times. This chain connects TRBV5-1 to TRBJ1-1; D perhaps matches TRBD1 (5 bases). Germline values: CDR1 SGHRS, CDR2 YFSETQ. The CDR3 sequence is 13 residues long. Trimming left V 1 base short and J 4 bases short, with 8 bases between. The CDR3 sequence is CASSLQGGTEAFF. In DNA, the CDR3 is TGCGCCAGCAGCTTGCAGGGAGGCACTGAAGCTTTCTTT.

The chain couples TRBV10-1 to TRBJ1-5; D is uncertain. Germline V gene lookup returns CDR1 WNHNN and CDR2 SYGVQD (reference sequence). Trimming left V 4 bases short and J 3 bases short, with 10 bases between. The CDR3 is 14 amino acids. The CDR3 bases are TGCGCCAGCAGTGCCGGGTCGCCCAATCAGCCCCAGCATTTT. Translated, it gives CASSAGSPNQPQHF.

Here the CDR3 DNA reads TGTGCCAGCAGAACGACAGGGGCGGGAAATTCACCCCTCCACTTT. It is translated as CASRTTGAGNSPLHF. V gene TRBV6-6 combines with J gene TRBJ1-6, with 8 bases identical to TRBD1. J lost 7 bases, V lost 6 bases, and 8 bases had no gene match. Looked up from germline, CDR1 is MNHNY and CDR2 is SVGAGI (reference sequence). CDR3 size: 15 residues.

This clone was recorded a few times. The chain couples TRBV4-2 to TRBJ1-1; no clear D gene. This CDR3 spans 15 amino acids. CDR1 and CDR2 from the germline V gene are LGHNA and YNFKEQ. Trimming left V 1 base short and J 0 bases short, with 9 bases between. CDR3 amino acids: CASSQGVTVNTEAFF. The CDR3, as DNA: TGTGCCAGCAGCCAAGGAGTAACGGTGAACACTGAAGCTTTCTTT.

This clone has only a few counts. This chain uses TRBV10-3 with TRBJ2-3; TRBD1 agrees at 8 bases. The CDR3 runs 14 residues. Trimming cost V 6 bases and J 2 bases; bases outside gene matches: 4. Looked up from germline, CDR1 is ENHRY and CDR2 is SYGVKD. The CDR3 protein is CAIRPGQDTDTQYF. The CDR3 DNA reads TGTGCCATCAGGCCGGGACAGGACACAGATACGCAGTATTTT.

The chain carries TRBV10-3 and TRBJ1-2; 8 bases line up with TRBD1. The J segment lost 3 bases and the V segment lost 11 bases, leaving 8 bases of the junction unmatched. CDR1 is ENHRY and CDR2 is SYGVKD in the germline V gene. The CDR3 totals 13 residues. CDR3 in DNA: TGTGCCTCAGTGGACAGGGCAGACTATGGCTACACCTTC. Encoded protein: CASVDRADYGYTF.

The gene calls are TRBV7-8 and TRBJ2-7; D might be TRBD1 (5 bases). Trimming stripped 1 base from V and 7 bases from J, with 14 bases between. Germline V CDR1 and CDR2: SGHVS, FQNEAQ. The CDR3 has 14 amino acids. The CDR3 DNA follows: TGTGCCAGCAGCTTAGGTCCAGTGAGACAGGAGCAGTACTTC. Protein: CASSLGPVRQEQYF.

The chain combines TRBV7-2 with TRBJ2-1; TRBD2 agrees at 13 bases. The CDR3 totals 17 residues. Losses at the gene ends were 2 bases for V and 0 bases for J; bases not matched to a gene: 1. The germline CDR1 and CDR2 sequences are SGHTA and FQGNSA. For the CDR3, the DNA is TGTGCCAGCAGCTTAACTAGCGGGGGGGCCTCCTACAATGAGCAGTTCTTC. It encodes CASSLTSGGASYNEQFF.

The V and J genes are TRBV10-3 and TRBJ2-1; TRBD2 matches at 7 bases. V lost 4 bases and J lost 4; bases outside the gene matches: 7. Per the germline V gene, CDR1 is ENHRY and CDR2 is SYGVKD. The CDR3 has 15 amino acids. This chain's CDR3 is CAISASGTTYNEQFF. The CDR3 DNA sequence: TGTGCCATCAGTGCTAGCGGAACTACGTACAATGAGCAGTTCTTC.

The chain employs TRBV11-2 and TRBJ2-7; 8 bases line up with TRBD1. V lost 2 bases to trimming and J lost 7 bases; unmatched junction nucleotides: 10. CDR3 length: 15 amino acids. Germline V gives CDR1 SGHAT, CDR2 FQNNGV. CDR3 coding DNA: TGTGCCAGCAGCTTATGGCAGGGGGCTGGTCGGGAGCAGTACTTC. As protein: CASSLWQGAGREQYF.